This TCR beta chain derives from a study of blood T cell repertoires in COVID-19. Study summary: PBMCs, B-cell-depleted T cells, or T cells were the source of the cDNA or gDNA that made up the material.

Sequenced by immunoSEQ multiplex PCR; TCRdb stores in-frame clones only, minus some. The table lists roughly 200,000 clones, approximately 86% of them singletons. The sample consisted of PBMCs or T cells enriched from blood (not recorded which). This TCR was recovered from a woman in her twenties or thirties who had been exposed to COVID-19.

This chain's CDR3 is CASSRWDREEETF. CDR3 nucleotides: TGTGCCAGTAGTCGCTGGGACAGGGAGGAGGAGACCTTC. The rearrangement uses TRBV19 and TRBJ1-2, with 9 bases that match TRBD1. The CDR3 sequence is 13 residues long. CDR1 LNHDA and CDR2 SQIVND come from the germline V gene (reference sequence). Trimming removed 5 bases from V and 14 bases from J; junction bases left unmatched: 12. The variable domain in full, completed from reference TRBV19 and TRBJ1-2, reads DGGITQSPKYLFRKEGQNVTLSCEQNLNHDAMYWYRQDPGQGLRLIYYSQIVNDFQKGDIAEGYSVSREKKESFPLTVTSAQKNPTAFYLCASSRWDREEETFGSGTRLTVV.